The clone carrying this T cell receptor beta chain was observed once. This record belongs to a study of blood T cell repertoires in COVID-19. Two negative PCRs, clearance, or symptom resolution were required of recovered Cohort 3 donors. Trimming removed 7 bases from V and 7 bases from J; junction bases left unmatched: 9. Germline CDR1 GTSNPN, CDR2 SVGIG (reference sequence). CDR3 length: 13 residues. TCRdb's copy holds only in-frame clones and misses some; the assay was immunoSEQ multiplex PCR. The sample lists some 150,000 clones; 86% were seen once. The receptor's source is a man aged 50-60 years who had recovered from COVID-19. The sequencing sample was made of PBMCs or T cells enriched from blood (not recorded which). The chain couples TRBV30 to TRBJ2-7; TRBD1 matches 11 bases. CDR3 region: CALIRTGGKEQYF. The CDR3 DNA reads as TGTGCCTTGATTCGGACAGGGGGCAAAGAGCAGTACTTC.